One sample yielded the 31 T cell receptor beta chains listed below, sequenced in a study of long-term antiretroviral therapy in people with HIV. A v3.0 immunoSEQ assay was performed at survey level. The assay was immunoSEQ multiplex PCR, and TCRdb's table has in-frame clones only and misses some. Here the sample spans fewer than 25,000 clones, 82% being singletons. The sample consisted of unsorted PBMCs, taken at the start of antiretroviral therapy. The receptors derive from a man aged 45-60 years with HIV.

The genes are TRBV30 and TRBJ1-2; maybe TRBD1 (5 bases). V lost 3 bases and J 2 bases, leaving 16 bases between the germline ends. This CDR3 region has 15 residues. Germline values: CDR1 GTSNPN, CDR2 SVGIG (reference sequence). The CDR3 loop reads CAWSWGGVWNYGYTF. In DNA, the CDR3 is TGTGCCTGGAGCTGGGGGGGGGTCTGGAACTATGGCTACACCTTC. Looking up the rest from reference TRBV30 and TRBJ1-2 gives the full variable domain: SQTIHQWPATLVQPVGSPLSLECTVEGTSNPNLYWYRQAAGRGLQLLFYSVGIGQISSEVPQNLSASRPQDRQFILSSKKLLLSDSGFYLCAWSWGGVWNYGYTFGSGTRLTVV.

The chain links TRBV7-9 to TRBJ1-2; possible D gene TRBD1, 6 bases. Per germline, CDR1 SEHNR and CDR2 FQNEAQ (reference sequence). V dropped 1 base and J dropped 3 bases, with 12 bases sitting between them. This CDR3 spans 15 amino acids. This CDR3 reads CASSLDGDMDYGYTF. CDR3 sequence (DNA): TGTGCCAGCAGCTTAGATGGGGACATGGACTATGGCTACACCTTC.

V usage is TRBV10-3 and J usage is TRBJ1-1; a weak D match, TRBD1 (6 bases). The ends were cut back, 3 bases at V and 5 bases at J, with 13 bases in the middle. The CDR3 extends over 14 amino acids. CDR1 is ENHRY and CDR2 is SYGVKD in the germline V gene. CDR3 residues: CAISDRGGRTEAFF. The CDR3 nucleotides are TGTGCCATCAGTGATAGGGGGGGCAGAACTGAAGCTTTCTTT.

This clone has more than one count but fewer than ten. The CDR3 loop reads CASSQAQVISQPQHF. CDR3 coding DNA: TGCGCCAGCAGCCAAGCTCAGGTGATTTCTCAGCCCCAGCATTTT. The genes are TRBV4-1 and TRBJ1-5; D is undetermined. In germline, CDR1 is MGHRA, CDR2 YSYEKL. V gave up 1 base and J gave up 6 bases, with 13 bases separating them. This CDR3 spans 15 amino acids.

This chain connects TRBV28 to TRBJ2-7; 7 bases align to TRBD1. Trimming cost V 6 bases and J 6 bases; bases outside gene matches: 11. This CDR3 contains 14 residues. The germline CDR1 and CDR2 sequences are MDHEN and SYDVKM. The CDR3 is CASSYGAGGLEQYF. In nucleotides, the CDR3 is TGTGCCAGCAGCTATGGGGCAGGGGGTCTCGAGCAGTACTTC.

The rearrangement uses TRBV28 and TRBJ2-5; a weak D match, TRBD1 (6 bases). Per germline, CDR1 MDHEN and CDR2 SYDVKM. The CDR3 is 15 residues long. Deletions cut 5 bases from V and 5 bases from J, with 18 bases between. The CDR3 DNA follows: TGTGCCAGCAGTGGGGGCGTGAGGGCCGGGGAGACCCAGTACTTC. Amino acids: CASSGGVRAGETQYF.

The chain joins TRBV27 to TRBJ1-4, with D perhaps TRBD1 (5 bases). The CDR3 spans 16 residues. CDR1 is MNHEY and CDR2 is SMNVEV in the germline V gene (reference sequence). V lost 5 bases, J lost 0 bases, and 13 bases lay in between. CDR3: CASSRKGRSTNEKLFF. Here the CDR3 DNA reads TGTGCCAGCAGTCGGAAGGGACGATCAACTAATGAAAAACTGTTTTTT. Full variable domain (missing parts from reference TRBV27 and TRBJ1-4): EAQVTQNPRYLITVTGKKLTVTCSQNMNHEYMSWYRQDPGLGLRQIYYSMNVEVTDKGDVPEGYKVSRKEKRNFPLILESPSPNQTSLYFCASSRKGRSTNEKLFFGSGTQLSVL.

V and J are TRBV5-1 and TRBJ1-1; weak D call: TRBD1 (5 bases). The length of the CDR3 is 13 residues. Trimming shortened V by 4 bases and J by 4 bases, and 11 bases separated the two germline ends. The germline gives CDR1 SGHRS, CDR2 YFSETQ. CDR3 in DNA: TGCGCCAGCAGCGTGACAGTCGGCACTGAAGCTTTCTTT. Encoded protein: CASSVTVGTEAFF.

The chain couples TRBV4-3 to TRBJ2-3, with D perhaps being TRBD1 or TRBD2 (5 bases each). Germline V CDR1 and CDR2: LGHNA, YSLEER. Between the trimmed V and J ends, which lost 0 bases and 9 bases, there was a span of 22 bases. The CDR3 has 17 residues. The CDR3 region is CASSQDILPGTGRTQYF. The CDR3 nucleotides read TGCGCCAGCAGCCAAGATATTCTTCCAGGGACCGGGCGGACGCAGTATTTT.

This chain joins TRBV19 and TRBJ1-2; 9 positions agree with TRBD1. CDR1 and CDR2 (germline): LNHDA, SQIVND (reference sequence). Unmatched junction bases numbered 9, after V lost 6 bases and J lost 4 bases. CDR3 length equals 15 residues. Here the CDR3 DNA reads TGTGCCAGTAGGTCAAAGCCGGGACAGGGCTATGGCTACACCTTC. It codes for CASRSKPGQGYGYTF.

V is TRBV7-9 and J is TRBJ1-5, with D possibly being TRBD1 (5 bases). CDR3 length: 15 residues. Trimming shortened V by 1 base and J by 2 bases, and 9 bases separated the two germline ends. Germline assignment: CDR1 SEHNR and CDR2 FQNEAQ (reference sequence). The CDR3 DNA follows: TGTGCCAGCAGCTTAGGGGGGTTTGGCAATCAGCCCCAGCATTTT. It yields the protein CASSLGGFGNQPQHF.

This chain links TRBV6-4 with TRBJ2-1, with unresolved D. The V end was cut by 3 bases, the J end by 0 bases, with 12 bases between. Germline assignment: CDR1 MRHNA and CDR2 SNTAGT. There are 16 residues in the CDR3. In DNA form, the CDR3 reads TGTGCCAGCAGTGATCTCGTGGGCGGCTCCTACAATGAGCAGTTCTTC. Its protein is CASSDLVGGSYNEQFF.

This chain links TRBV11-2 with TRBJ2-1; D call uncertain. The CDR3 contains 17 residues. From germline, CDR1 is SGHAT and CDR2 FQNNGV. V lost 1 base, J lost 0 bases, and 13 bases lay in between. The CDR3 DNA follows: TGTGCCAGCAGCTTAGGGTCAAGTTTCAGCTCCTACAATGAGCAGTTCTTC. Encoded protein: CASSLGSSFSSYNEQFF.

The V call is TRBV12-5, the J call TRBJ2-1, with 14 nucleotides matching TRBD2. CDR3 length: 18 residues. The V gene's germline CDR1 is LGHNT and CDR2 FRNRAP. After removal of 2 bases from V and 7 bases from J, the junction contained 10 bases not matched to a gene. The CDR3 coding sequence is TGTGCTAGTGGTTTGAACCTCCCGGGACTAGCGGGAGTTAATGAGCAGTTCTTC. Translated: CASGLNLPGLAGVNEQFF.

This clone occurred a few times. The V gene is TRBV2, the J gene TRBJ2-3; TRBD1 matches at 9 bases. V lost 7 bases and J lost 6; bases outside the gene matches: 11. The CDR3 is made up of 15 amino acids. Germline V lookup: CDR1 SNHLY, CDR2 FYNNEI. The CDR3 spells CASIYRDRELDTQYF. DNA for the CDR3: TGTGCCAGCATTTACCGGGACAGGGAGTTGGATACGCAGTATTTT. The variable domain in full, completed from reference TRBV2 and TRBJ2-3, reads EPEVTQTPSHQVTQMGQEVILRCVPISNHLYFYWYRQILGQKVEFLVSFYNNEISEKSEIFDDQFSVERPDGSNFTLKIRSTKLEDSAMYFCASIYRDRELDTQYFGPGTRLTVL.

The genes are TRBV27 and TRBJ1-1; perhaps TRBD1 as D (6 bases). The CDR3 is made up of 16 amino acids. Germline V CDR1 and CDR2: MNHEY, SMNVEV (reference sequence). V was shortened by 3 bases and J by 3 bases, with 17 bases between the two germline ends. CDR3 sequence: CASSFYPPDRYTEAFF. CDR3 DNA: TGTGCCAGCAGTTTCTACCCCCCGGACAGATACACTGAAGCTTTCTTT.

The rearrangement links TRBV28 to TRBJ1-1, with D possibly TRBD1 on 5 matching bases. This CDR3 region has 18 residues. Germline loops: CDR1 MDHEN, CDR2 SYDVKM. DNA for the CDR3: TGTGGTTCTAGTCCGTATCTGGGGGAGAAAGGATCGAGCACTGAAGCTTTCTTT. Translation: CGSSPYLGEKGSSTEAFF.

The V call is TRBV7-3, the J call TRBJ2-1, with D unresolved. The V gene lost 2 bases and the J gene lost 9 bases, with 11 bases spanning the gap. This CDR3 has 13 residues. Per the germline V gene, CDR1 is SGHTA and CDR2 is FQGTGA. The CDR3 loop reads CASSLQWDGEQFF. Written as DNA, the CDR3 is TGTGCCAGCAGCTTACAGTGGGATGGTGAGCAGTTCTTC.

This clone was seen a single time. The chain uses TRBV6-6 and TRBJ1-5; D is perhaps TRBD1 (6 bases). Looked up from germline, CDR1 is MNHNY and CDR2 is SVGAGI (reference sequence). With 8 bases removed from V and 1 base from J, the gap between germline ends came to 15 bases. CDR3 length: 15 amino acids. In DNA form, the CDR3 reads TGTGCCAGCGCGAAAACAGGGATAAGCAATCAGCCCCAGCATTTT. This sequence encodes CASAKTGISNQPQHF.

The CDR3 here is CASSASTGTDTQYF. For the CDR3, the DNA is TGCGCCAGCAGCGCCTCAACAGGCACAGATACGCAGTATTTT. V and J are TRBV5-1 and TRBJ2-3; D gene uncertain. The CDR3 is 14 amino acids. The V end was cut by 4 bases, the J end by 1 base, with 10 bases between. Germline-derived CDR1 and CDR2 are SGHRS and YFSETQ.

This chain uses TRBV7-3 with TRBJ2-3; 7 bases are shared with TRBD2. The CDR3 runs to 15 residues. J was trimmed by 4 bases and V by 4 bases; bases with no gene match: 8. Per the germline V gene, CDR1 is SGHTA and CDR2 is FQGTGA. The CDR3 bases are TGTGCCAGCAGCTCCTCGGGGGGAGGCGCAGATACGCAGTATTTT. It translates to CASSSSGGGADTQYF.

V is TRBV5-6 and J is TRBJ2-2, with D possibly called TRBD1 or TRBD2 (5 bases each). The CDR3 contains 16 residues. V lost 3 bases, J lost 0 bases, and 12 bases lay in between. Germline V CDR1 and CDR2: SGHDT, YYEEEE. The CDR3 sequence is CASSWGKETNTGELFF. DNA of the CDR3: TGTGCCAGCAGCTGGGGGAAAGAAACGAACACCGGGGAGCTGTTTTTT. Together with reference TRBV5-6 and TRBJ2-2, the CDR3 gives the full variable domain: DAGVTQSPTHLIKTRGQQVTLRCSPKSGHDTVSWYQQALGQGPQFIFQYYEEEERQRGNFPDRFSGHQFPNYSSELNVNALLLGDSALYLCASSWGKETNTGELFFGEGSRLTVL.

Of note for this clone: A junction end diverges from the germline sequence, so it may reflect a read error. The rearrangement uses TRBV5-6 and TRBJ1-2, with no clear D. The CDR3 spans 12 residues. Germline loops: CDR1 SGHDT, CDR2 YYEEEE. CDR3 in amino acids: CASSLGLRVVRF. CDR3 sequence (DNA): TGTGCCAGCAGCTTGGGCCTAAGGGTTGTACGCTTC.

The chain has TRBV4-1 and TRBJ1-4; D is perhaps TRBD1 (5 bases). The CDR3 extends over 18 amino acids. CDR1 and CDR2 from the germline V gene are MGHRA and YSYEKL. Trimming took 3 bases from V and 3 from J, leaving 20 bases between them. The CDR3 DNA is TGCGCCAGCAGCCAGAAATTGATGTCAGGGATCGCTAATGAAAAACTGTTTTTT. Translating it yields CASSQKLMSGIANEKLFF.

This chain uses TRBV11-3 with TRBJ1-1; D is unclear. V lost 0 bases and J lost 6, with 5 bases in between. The germline V gene encodes CDR1 SGHNT and CDR2 YENEEA. The CDR3 has 12 amino acids. In DNA, the CDR3 is TGTGCCAGCAGCTTAGAAGAGTCTGAAGCTTTCTTT. It encodes CASSLEESEAFF.

The CDR3: CASISGTSGYNEQFF. The CDR3 DNA reads TGTGCCAGCATATCCGGGACTAGCGGTTACAATGAGCAGTTCTTC. The V call is TRBV5-4, the J call TRBJ2-1; 11 bases are shared with TRBD2. CDR1 is SGHNT and CDR2 is YYREEE in the germline V gene (reference sequence). CDR3 length: 15 residues. Trimming cost V 6 bases and J 4 bases; bases outside gene matches: 6. The complete variable domain, with remaining parts taken from reference TRBV5-4 and TRBJ2-1, reads ETGVTQSPTHLIKTRGQQVTLRCSSQSGHNTVSWYQQALGQGPQFIFQYYREEENGRGNFPPRFSGLQFPNYSSELNVNALELDDSALYLCASISGTSGYNEQFFGPGTRLTVL.

The chain recombines TRBV27 with TRBJ2-2; TRBD1 matches 9 bases. The germline gives CDR1 MNHEY, CDR2 SMNVEV (reference sequence). CDR3 length: 16 amino acids. The junction had 12 bases not matched to a gene; V was cut back by 7 bases and J by 6 bases. DNA for the CDR3: TGTGCCAGCAACCCCCTTCGCAGACAGGGGGCCGGGGAGCTGTTTTTT. Translating gives CASNPLRRQGAGELFF.

This chain uses TRBV9 with TRBJ2-3; 8 bases are a match to TRBD1. V dropped 0 bases and J dropped 2; count of bases not matched to a gene: 5. Germline assignment: CDR1 SGDLS and CDR2 YYNGEE. This CDR3 has 16 amino acids. DNA of the CDR3: TGTGCCAGCAGCGTAGCCAGGGGGCTTGTCACAGATACGCAGTATTTT. This translates into CASSVARGLVTDTQYF.

The V gene is TRBV4-3, the J gene TRBJ2-7; D uncertain. This CDR3 spans 14 amino acids. The V end was cut by 5 bases, the J end by 0 bases, with 11 bases between. The V gene's germline CDR1 is LGHNA and CDR2 YSLEER. The DNA for the CDR3 is TGCGCCAGCAGCGCCCAAGTAGGCTCCTACGAGCAGTACTTC. It is translated as CASSAQVGSYEQYF.

Here the CDR3 DNA reads TGTGCCAGAAGTTGTGAACCTTTGTTTGTGAGGGTAGGCGAGACCCAGTACTTC. It codes for CARSCEPLFVRVGETQYF. The chain combines TRBV5-3 with TRBJ2-5; perhaps TRBD2 as D (5 bases). TRBV5-3 qualifies as an ORF whose function is uncertain. The CDR3 covers 18 residues. Trimming left V 5 bases short and J 5 bases short, with 28 bases between.

The chain recombines TRBV27 with TRBJ1-2, with D unclear. CDR1 MNHEY and CDR2 SMNVEV come from the germline V gene (reference sequence). Trimming cost V 0 bases and J 9 bases, with 20 bases left between them. This CDR3 contains 16 residues. Here the CDR3 reads CASSLSISAVPASYTF. The CDR3, as DNA: TGTGCCAGCAGTTTATCGATATCGGCGGTACCGGCTAGCTACACCTTC.